What follows are 17 T cell receptor beta chains derived from one specimen sequenced in a study of PD-L1 blockade in urothelial cancer. Data came from immunoSEQ multiplex PCR; TCRdb stores just in-frame clones and leaves some out. Among 30,000 to 40,000 clones listed, around 79% were seen once. This specimen consisted of PBMCs, obtained around atezolizumab (anti-PD-L1) treatment. These receptors were taken from a man between 70 and 80 years old with urothelial cancer.

This chain uses TRBV15 with TRBJ1-4; 7 bases match TRBD1. This CDR3 spans 15 amino acids. With V trimmed by 3 bases and J by 2 bases, 3 bases remained unmatched. The germline CDR1 and CDR2 sequences are LNHNV and YYDKDF (reference sequence). The CDR3 DNA follows: TGTGCCACCAGCAGCAGGGGGTCTACTAATGAAAAACTGTTTTTT. Translation gives CATSSRGSTNEKLFF. The full variable domain, with the rest looked up from reference TRBV15 and TRBJ1-4, is DAMVIQNPRYQVTQFGKPVTLSCSQTLNHNVMYWYQQKSSQAPKLLFHYYDKDFNNEADTPDNFQSRRPNTSFCFLDIRSPGLGDTAMYLCATSSRGSTNEKLFFGSGTQLSVL.

This sequence joins TRBV2 and TRBJ1-3; D might be TRBD1 (5 bases). This CDR3 is built from 14 residues. Germline CDR1 is SNHLY and CDR2 is FYNNEI. V was shortened by 3 bases and J by 7 bases, with 13 bases between the two germline ends. CDR3 sequence: CASSEGQGQNTIYF. CDR3 nucleotides: TGTGCCAGCAGTGAGGGTCAGGGCCAGAACACCATATATTTT.

This chain connects TRBV7-9 to TRBJ1-1; the D is unclear. Germline CDR1 SEHNR, CDR2 FQNEAQ (reference sequence). The V gene lost 2 bases and the J gene lost 5 bases, with 12 bases spanning the gap. This CDR3 region has 14 residues. CDR3 amino acids: CASSLRQEVTEAFF. In DNA, the CDR3 is TGTGCCAGCAGCTTAAGGCAGGAGGTTACTGAAGCTTTCTTT. Together with reference TRBV7-9 and TRBJ1-1, the CDR3 gives the full variable domain: DTGVSQNPRHKITKRGQNVTFRCDPISEHNRLYWYRQTLGQGPEFLTYFQNEAQLEKSRLLSDRFSAERPKGSFSTLEIQRTEQGDSAMYLCASSLRQEVTEAFFGQGTRLTVV.

The chain is built from TRBV9 and TRBJ2-1, with D unresolved. Per germline, CDR1 SGDLS and CDR2 YYNGEE. Deletions cut 0 bases from V and 6 bases from J, with 4 bases between. The CDR3 has 12 residues. The chain's CDR3 is CASSVASNEQFF. CDR3 nucleotides: TGTGCCAGCAGCGTAGCTTCCAATGAGCAGTTCTTC.

V gene TRBV7-2 combines with J gene TRBJ2-2, with TRBD2 as a possible D gene (6 bases). The length of the CDR3 is 16 residues. Between the trimmed V and J ends, which lost 1 base and 4 bases, there was a span of 13 bases. Germline V gene lookup returns CDR1 SGHTA and CDR2 FQGNSA. CDR3 sequence (DNA): TGTGCCAGCAGCTTAGAGGGTAGCGGAGGCACCGGGGAGCTGTTTTTT. It translates to CASSLEGSGGTGELFF.

The V call is TRBV7-2, the J call TRBJ2-2; the D is unclear. This CDR3 comprises 13 residues. Germline CDR1 reads SGHTA; CDR2 reads FQGNSA. V lost 5 bases and J 0 bases, leaving 4 bases between the germline ends. The chain's CDR3 is CASSPSNTGELFF. CDR3 coding DNA: TGTGCCAGCAGCCCCTCGAACACCGGGGAGCTGTTTTTT. The full variable domain, rest sourced from reference TRBV7-2 and TRBJ2-2, is GAGVSQSPSNKVTEKGKDVELRCDPISGHTALYWYRQSLGQGLEFLIYFQGNSAPDKSGLPSDRFSAERTGGSVSTLTIQRTQQEDSAVYLCASSPSNTGELFFGEGSRLTVL.

The V call is TRBV2, the J call TRBJ1-2; 8 positions agree with TRBD1. Losses at the gene ends were 9 bases for V and 3 bases for J; bases not matched to a gene: 15. This CDR3 is built from 16 residues. Germline-derived CDR1 and CDR2 are SNHLY and FYNNEI. CDR3 bases: TGTGCCAGACCTCTCTGGACAGGGCGGTCGGACTATGGCTACACCTTC. This encodes CARPLWTGRSDYGYTF. The full variable domain, completed using reference TRBV2 and TRBJ1-2, is EPEVTQTPSHQVTQMGQEVILRCVPISNHLYFYWYRQILGQKVEFLVSFYNNEISEKSEIFDDQFSVERPDGSNFTLKIRSTKLEDSAMYFCARPLWTGRSDYGYTFGSGTRLTVV.

This chain uses TRBV13 with TRBJ1-1; 9 nucleotides line up with TRBD1. The junction had 7 bases not matched to a gene; V was cut back by 5 bases and J by 9 bases. This CDR3 contains 13 residues. Germline V gene sequence: CDR1 PRHDT, CDR2 FYEKMQ (reference sequence). CDR3 amino acids: CASSILDRGQAFF. CDR3 nucleotides: TGTGCCAGCAGCATACTGGACAGGGGACAAGCTTTCTTT.

This sequence joins TRBV18 and TRBJ2-2, with D hard to call. The CDR3 is made up of 15 amino acids. V lost 3 bases and J 1 base, leaving 9 bases between the germline ends. Looked up from germline, CDR1 is KGHSH and CDR2 is LQKENI. CDR3 amino acids: CASSPPRGNTGELFF. In nucleotides, the CDR3 is TGTGCCAGCTCACCCCCCCGAGGGAACACCGGGGAGCTGTTTTTT.

This sequence joins TRBV6-1 and TRBJ1-3; tentative D call: TRBD1 (6 bases). CDR3 length: 14 residues. Per the germline V gene, CDR1 is MNHNS and CDR2 is SASEGT. Trimming stripped 6 bases from V and 4 bases from J, with 13 bases between. The chain's CDR3 is CASSHAGEGNTIYF. CDR3 in DNA: TGTGCCAGCAGCCACGCAGGGGAAGGAAACACCATATATTTT.

The V call is TRBV7-2, the J call TRBJ2-7; no firm D call. Germline V gene lookup returns CDR1 SGHTA and CDR2 FQGNSA. V shed 3 bases and J shed 2 bases, with 11 bases lying between them. The CDR3 loop spans 14 amino acids. CDR3 sequence: CASSLGAWTYEQYF. The DNA for the CDR3 is TGTGCCAGCAGCTTGGGCGCATGGACCTACGAGCAGTACTTC.

This clone was counted only a few times. The V and J genes are TRBV9 and TRBJ1-1; TRBD1 is a possible D gene (6 bases). Germline V gives CDR1 SGDLS, CDR2 YYNGEE. CDR3 length: 14 amino acids. V was clipped by 3 bases and J by 1 base, with 10 bases between them. The CDR3 DNA sequence: TGTGCCAGCAGCGCGGACAGCTGGAACACTGAAGCTTTCTTT. This sequence encodes CASSADSWNTEAFF.

The rearrangement uses TRBV29-1 and TRBJ2-1; TRBD2 matches at 8 bases. The CDR3 sequence is 15 residues long. V dropped 5 bases and J dropped 2; count of bases not matched to a gene: 8. Germline V gene sequence: CDR1 SQVTM, CDR2 ANQGSEA. The CDR3: CSVTPLAVTYNEQFF. The CDR3 DNA follows: TGCAGCGTTACTCCACTAGCGGTTACCTACAATGAGCAGTTCTTC.

This clone was observed a handful of times. This chain uses TRBV7-9 with TRBJ1-5; tentatively, D is TRBD1 (5 bases). Looked up from germline, CDR1 is SEHNR and CDR2 is FQNEAQ (reference sequence). Trimming pared 4 bases from V and 3 bases from J, leaving 10 bases between. The CDR3 loop spans 14 amino acids. The CDR3 protein is CASSSDSFNQPQHF. Here the CDR3 DNA reads TGTGCCAGCAGCTCCGACAGTTTCAATCAGCCCCAGCATTTT.

The rearrangement joins TRBV5-6 to TRBJ1-2; the match to TRBD1 covers 7 bases. The CDR3 runs 14 residues. V dropped 4 bases and J dropped 7; count of bases not matched to a gene: 10. Germline V gene lookup returns CDR1 SGHDT and CDR2 YYEEEE. CDR3 protein: CASSPRRGRVGYTF. CDR3 DNA: TGTGCCAGCAGCCCCCGAAGGGGGCGCGTTGGCTACACCTTC.

The chain links TRBV11-3 to TRBJ2-1; D call uncertain. Trimming shortened V by 3 bases and J by 0 bases, and 9 bases separated the two germline ends. This CDR3 is 15 amino acids long. CDR1 and CDR2 (germline): SGHNT, YENEEA. The CDR3 here is CASSFRQGSYNEQFF. CDR3 nucleotide sequence: TGTGCCAGCAGCTTCAGACAAGGCTCCTACAATGAGCAGTTCTTC. The complete variable domain, with remaining parts taken from reference TRBV11-3 and TRBJ2-1, reads EAGVVQSPRYKIIEKKQPVAFWCNPISGHNTLYWYLQNLGQGPELLIRYENEEAVDDSQLPKDRFSAERLKGVDSTLKIQPAELGDSAVYLCASSFRQGSYNEQFFGPGTRLTVL.

V usage is TRBV19 and J usage is TRBJ2-6, with D hard to call. Between the trimmed V and J ends, which lost 6 bases and 0 bases, there was a span of 15 bases. The CDR3 extends over 17 amino acids. The germline V gene encodes CDR1 LNHDA and CDR2 SQIVND (reference sequence). Written as DNA, the CDR3 is TGTGCCAGTAGCCGACACAGCTTTCTCTCTGGGGCCAACGTCCTGACTTTC. Amino acids: CASSRHSFLSGANVLTF.